What follows are 2 T cell receptor beta chains derived from one specimen sequenced in a study of T cell repertoires in cytomegalovirus infection. TCRdb re-analysed the reads in MiXCR, keeping a single row per CDR3 protein. The table has about 360,000 distinct CDR3 sequences, around 18% seen once. Sequences were obtained from PBMCs. Receptor source: a human donor in good health (CMV status not recorded). Some clones in this sample may be carry-over from other donors' samples.

This clonotype was seen only a few times. This chain uses TRBV12-3 or TRBV12-4 with TRBJ1-2; D is unclear. Trimming pared 7 bases from V and 7 bases from J, leaving 10 bases between. CDR3 length equals 11 residues. The CDR3 sequence is CASTSLAGYTF. CDR3 DNA: TGTGCCAGCACCAGTCTCGCTGGCTACACCTTC.

Of note for this clonotype: A read error may be the cause here, since a much bigger clone is one base away. V gene TRBV10-3 combines with J gene TRBJ2-1; D ambiguous. This CDR3 spans 12 amino acids. CDR1 and CDR2 (germline): ENHRY, SYGVKD. Written as DNA, the CDR3 is TGTGCCATCTGTGAAGGTTACAATGAGCAGTTCTTC. Translation gives CAICEGYNEQFF.